This T cell receptor beta chain stems from a study of cytomegalovirus exposure and HLA in healthy donors. Whole-study context: Clustering assigned approximately 79% of the approximately 390 genotyped donors to the Caucasian-associated ancestry cluster.

Trimming removed 3 bases from V and 1 base from J, with 7 bases in between. The germline V gene encodes CDR1 LNHDA and CDR2 SQIVND (reference sequence). This CDR3 is 13 amino acids long. About this clone: No antigen is known for it.

Study results and caveats: Later analysis reportedly placed an Asian-associated ancestry cluster below the roughly 680-donor mean in N-insertions. A prior analysis recorded that most TCR beta V segments were productive about 90% or about 30% of the time. Later genetic work tied a missense DCLRE1C variant to beta-chain V and J trimming.

Amplification used 60 Vbeta primers and 13 Jbeta primers. This table comes from immunoSEQ multiplex PCR, and its TCRdb copy is limited to in-frame clones, with some not included. Altogether some 130,000 clones are present, about 80% being singletons, with the ten largest covering 2.5% to 3%. The receptor comes from a man between 25 and 39 years old in good health and CMV-seronegative. Sequenced input: PBMCs. The V call is TRBV19, the J call TRBJ2-7; D is unresolved. CDR3 nucleotides: TGTGCCAGTAGTATTGACTTGTCCTACGAGCAGTACTTC. Translated, it gives CASSIDLSYEQYF.